Listed here are 3 T cell receptor beta chains from one sample, sequenced in a study of CD8+ T cells in alopecia areata. Treatment here: oral pan-JAK inhibitor, 5-10 mg twice daily. After isolation, RNA underwent reverse transcription to generate cDNA as the sequencing template. The protocol was immunoSEQ multiplex PCR, while the TCRdb copy is restricted to in-frame clones and leaves out a portion. The sample has more than 90,000 clones, around 53% seen once; the top ten hold less than 15%. The material was CD8+ T cells sorted from blood, obtained at week 24, from a patient treated with tofacitinib. The receptors were gathered from a human donor with alopecia areata.

The V and J genes are TRBV27 and TRBJ1-1, with no clear D. This CDR3 region has 14 residues. V lost 3 bases to trimming and J lost 0 bases, with 8 bases between them. Per germline, CDR1 MNHEY and CDR2 SMNVEV (reference sequence). CDR3 sequence reads: CASSFRGMNTEAFF. The CDR3, as DNA: TGTGCCAGCAGTTTTCGGGGTATGAACACTGAAGCTTTCTTT.

V is TRBV23-1 and J is TRBJ2-1, with a tentative D call TRBD2 (5 bases). TRBV23-1 belongs to the ORF category, with a function that is uncertain. CDR3 length: 14 residues. V dropped 0 bases and J dropped 8 bases, with 11 bases sitting between them. The CDR3, as DNA: TGCGCCAGCAGTCAATCGGTGAGCGGCCATGAGCAGTTCTTC. Protein product: CASSQSVSGHEQFF.

In its sample, this clone was seen many times. Other nucleotide sequences in the sample specify the same CDR3. The chain has TRBV6-4 and TRBJ1-6; D remains ambiguous. CDR1 is MRHNA, CDR2 SNTAGT, per germline. The CDR3 loop spans 13 amino acids. Trimming cost V 2 bases and J 5 bases, with 4 bases left between them. The CDR3 loop reads CASSDRDNSPLHF. CDR3 DNA: TGTGCCAGCAGTGACAGGGATAATTCACCCCTCCACTTT.